A selection of T cell receptor beta chains follows, all from one sample in a study of blood T cell repertoires in COVID-19. Clones were read by immunoSEQ multiplex PCR, and TCRdb kept only the in-frame ones, dropping some. The repertoire holds about 350,000 clones, with under 95% as singletons. The sequenced sample was peripheral blood. Every receptor here comes from a woman aged 18-30 years who had recovered from COVID-19. CDR3s include the opening cysteine and the closing phenylalanine or tryptophan. Each record gives: clone size, V gene, J gene, D gene, CDR3 protein, CDR3 DNA. A D gene is named only where the DNA matches it firmly. Some rows mark clone size as missing; the rest say once, few, many or name a class of expanded clone.

size: -
V: TRBV4-3
J: TRBJ2-1
D: -
CDR3: CASSQDRTGFNEQFF
DNA: TGCGCCAGCAGCCAAGACCGAACAGGGTTCAATGAGCAGTTCTTC

size: -
V: TRBV19
J: TRBJ2-1
D: TRBD2
CDR3: CASSPSGRNEQFF
DNA: TGTGCCAGTAGTCCGAGCGGGAGAAATGAGCAGTTCTTC

size: -
V: TRBV4-3
J: TRBJ2-3
D: -
CDR3: CASSQVGGPGGTQYF
DNA: TGCGCCAGCAGCCAAGTAGGAGGACCCGGGGGTACGCAGTATTTT

size: once
V: TRBV5-1
J: TRBJ2-1
D: TRBD1
CDR3: CASRSIGQGDNEQFF
DNA: TGCGCCAGCAGGTCAATCGGACAGGGAGACAATGAGCAGTTCTTC

size: -
V: TRBV11-3
J: TRBJ1-6
D: -
CDR3: CASSLDRLNSPLHF
DNA: TGTGCCAGCAGCCTGGACAGACTGAATTCACCCCTCCACTTT

size: -
V: TRBV24-1
J: TRBJ1-5
D: -
CDR3: CATSDFFGGLHQPQHF
DNA: TGTGCCACCAGTGATTTTTTCGGGGGGTTGCATCAGCCCCAGCATTTT

size: -
V: TRBV11-2
J: TRBJ1-2
D: -
CDR3: CASSQQVNYGYTF
DNA: TGTGCCAGCAGCCAACAGGTTAACTATGGCTACACCTTC

size: -
V: TRBV7-2
J: TRBJ1-3
D: -
CDR3: CASSVDRSGGNTIYF
DNA: TGTGCCAGCAGCGTAGACAGATCTGGTGGAAACACCATATATTTT

size: -
V: TRBV6-5
J: TRBJ2-5
D: TRBD2
CDR3: CASGTGGFRETQYF
DNA: TGTGCCAGCGGTACGGGAGGGTTTCGAGAGACCCAGTACTTC

size: -
V: TRBV12-5
J: TRBJ1-5
D: -
CDR3: CASGSDVQPQHF
DNA: TGTGCTAGTGGTTCAGATGTTCAGCCCCAGCATTTT

size: -
V: TRBV5-1
J: TRBJ1-2
D: -
CDR3: CASSLPQGAGVLYGYTF
DNA: TGCGCCAGCAGCTTGCCGCAGGGAGCGGGGGTACTATATGGCTACACCTTC

size: -
V: TRBV13
J: TRBJ1-2
D: -
CDR3: CASSLAGSFYGYTF
DNA: TGTGCCAGCAGCTTAGCAGGAAGCTTCTATGGCTACACCTTC

size: -
V: TRBV29-1
J: TRBJ1-4
D: -
CDR3: CSVESRYNNEKLFF
DNA: TGCAGCGTTGAATCCCGGTATAATAATGAAAAACTGTTTTTT

size: -
V: TRBV5-6
J: TRBJ1-6
D: TRBD1
CDR3: CASSLGGTGLGSPLHF
DNA: TGTGCCAGCAGCTTGGGAGGGACAGGGTTAGGATCACCCCTCCACTTT

size: -
V: TRBV2
J: TRBJ1-2
D: TRBD1
CDR3: CAIKTGTNYGYTF
DNA: TGTGCCATCAAGACAGGGACTAACTATGGCTACACCTTC

size: -
V: TRBV7-8
J: TRBJ2-1
D: TRBD2
CDR3: CASSLLSGSRDEQFF
DNA: TGTGCCAGCAGCCTACTCAGCGGGAGTAGAGATGAGCAGTTCTTC

size: few
V: TRBV30
J: TRBJ1-6
D: -
CDR3: CAWSVNRQPHNSPLHF
DNA: TGTGCCTGGAGTGTAAACAGGCAACCCCATAATTCACCCCTCCACTTT

size: -
V: TRBV7-8
J: TRBJ2-1
D: -
CDR3: CASSIRGGYNEQFF
DNA: TGTGCCAGCAGCATAAGGGGGGGCTACAATGAGCAGTTCTTC

size: -
V: TRBV20-1
J: TRBJ1-1
D: -
CDR3: CSASRQPSEGAFF
DNA: TGCAGTGCTAGTCGCCAGCCTAGCGAGGGAGCTTTCTTT

size: -
V: TRBV30
J: TRBJ1-2
D: TRBD1
CDR3: CAWSPGRTGLGYTF
DNA: TGTGCCTGGAGCCCCGGTCGGACAGGGCTGGGCTACACCTTC

size: -
V: TRBV28
J: TRBJ1-2
D: -
CDR3: CASSPTGTLYGYTF
DNA: TGTGCCAGCAGCCCGACCGGGACACTTTATGGCTACACCTTC

size: -
V: TRBV11-2
J: TRBJ1-2
D: -
CDR3: CASSLDPQDGYTF
DNA: TGTGCCAGCAGCTTAGATCCCCAGGATGGCTACACCTTC

size: few
V: TRBV7-2
J: TRBJ1-6
D: -
CDR3: CASSKGHSRYNSPLHF
DNA: TGTGCCAGCAGCAAGGGACATTCACGGTACAATTCACCCCTCCACTTT

size: -
V: TRBV7-2
J: TRBJ1-1
D: -
CDR3: CASTETTSHTEAFF
DNA: TGTGCCAGCACCGAGACAACCAGTCACACTGAAGCTTTCTTT

size: few
V: TRBV11-2
J: TRBJ2-1
D: -
CDR3: CASSYATSVLYNEQFF
DNA: TGTGCCAGCAGCTACGCGACTTCAGTCCTCTACAATGAGCAGTTCTTC

size: -
V: TRBV7-8
J: TRBJ2-1
D: TRBD2
CDR3: CASSFGTSGRIPYNEQFF
DNA: TGTGCCAGCAGCTTCGGGACTAGCGGGAGAATCCCCTACAATGAGCAGTTCTTC

size: -
V: TRBV7-9
J: TRBJ2-1
D: TRBD2
CDR3: CASGRASYNEQFF
DNA: TGTGCCAGCGGGAGGGCCTCCTACAATGAGCAGTTCTTC

size: -
V: TRBV9
J: TRBJ2-2
D: TRBD1
CDR3: CASSRGGQAAGELFF
DNA: TGTGCCAGCAGCAGAGGGGGACAGGCGGCCGGGGAGCTGTTTTTT

size: -
V: TRBV14
J: TRBJ1-2
D: TRBD1
CDR3: CASSQVDRDYGYTF
DNA: TGTGCCAGCAGCCAAGTAGACAGGGACTATGGCTACACCTTC

size: -
V: TRBV10-3
J: TRBJ1-1
D: -
CDR3: CAIREQVAGTEAFF
DNA: TGTGCCATCAGGGAGCAGGTGGCGGGCACTGAAGCTTTCTTT

size: -
V: TRBV5-1
J: TRBJ1-6
D: TRBD1
CDR3: CASSYAGTAYNSPLHF
DNA: TGCGCCAGCAGCTACGCCGGGACAGCCTATAATTCACCCCTCCACTTT

size: -
V: TRBV5-1
J: TRBJ1-1
D: -
CDR3: CASSLLGGTNTEAFF
DNA: TGCGCCAGCAGCTTGCTAGGCGGGACGAACACTGAAGCTTTCTTT

size: -
V: TRBV4-1
J: TRBJ2-5
D: -
CDR3: CASSQEVLAQETQYF
DNA: TGCGCCAGCAGCCAAGAGGTACTAGCCCAAGAGACCCAGTACTTC

size: -
V: TRBV24-1
J: TRBJ2-1
D: TRBD2
CDR3: CATSKTSGSYGNEQFF
DNA: TGTGCCACCAGTAAGACTAGCGGGAGTTATGGCAATGAGCAGTTCTTC

size: -
V: TRBV7-9
J: TRBJ1-5
D: TRBD1
CDR3: CASSRGTGVQPQHF
DNA: TGTGCCAGCAGCCGGGGGACAGGGGTTCAGCCCCAGCATTTT

size: -
V: TRBV11-3
J: TRBJ2-1
D: TRBD2
CDR3: CASSSRTSGLQNEQFF
DNA: TGTGCCAGCAGCTCCCGGACTAGCGGCTTACAAAATGAGCAGTTCTTC

size: -
V: TRBV11-3
J: TRBJ2-1
D: TRBD2
CDR3: CASSLFPSGSSYNEQFF
DNA: TGTGCCAGCAGCTTATTCCCTAGCGGGAGCTCCTACAATGAGCAGTTCTTC

size: -
V: TRBV25-1
J: TRBJ1-2
D: -
CDR3: CASSEAGGIGGYTF
DNA: TGTGCCAGCAGTGAAGCCGGGGGGATAGGGGGCTACACCTTC

size: once
V: TRBV10-1
J: TRBJ2-5
D: -
CDR3: CASSDQGLPQETQYF
DNA: TGCGCCAGCAGCGATCAGGGATTACCCCAAGAGACCCAGTACTTC

size: -
V: TRBV5-1
J: TRBJ2-1
D: -
CDR3: CASSLVTTRGHNEQFF
DNA: TGCGCCAGCAGCTTGGTGACCACGCGGGGACACAATGAGCAGTTCTTC

size: -
V: TRBV12-5
J: TRBJ2-1
D: TRBD2
CDR3: CASGLTGGPGEQFF
DNA: TGTGCTAGTGGTTTGACGGGAGGGCCGGGTGAGCAGTTCTTC

size: -
V: TRBV4-1
J: TRBJ2-5
D: -
CDR3: CASSWDFQETQYF
DNA: TGCGCCAGCAGCTGGGACTTCCAAGAGACCCAGTACTTC

size: -
V: TRBV11-2
J: TRBJ1-5
D: -
CDR3: CASSPGYSNQPQHF
DNA: TGTGCCAGCAGCCCGGGGTATAGCAATCAGCCCCAGCATTTT

size: -
V: TRBV13
J: TRBJ1-3
D: -
CDR3: CASSLNAIGNTIYF
DNA: TGTGCCAGCAGCTTAAACGCGATTGGAAACACCATATATTTT

size: -
V: TRBV5-5
J: TRBJ2-3
D: TRBD1
CDR3: CASSLTGALLGGTDTQYF
DNA: TGTGCCAGCAGCTTGACAGGGGCCCTATTGGGGGGCACAGATACGCAGTATTTT